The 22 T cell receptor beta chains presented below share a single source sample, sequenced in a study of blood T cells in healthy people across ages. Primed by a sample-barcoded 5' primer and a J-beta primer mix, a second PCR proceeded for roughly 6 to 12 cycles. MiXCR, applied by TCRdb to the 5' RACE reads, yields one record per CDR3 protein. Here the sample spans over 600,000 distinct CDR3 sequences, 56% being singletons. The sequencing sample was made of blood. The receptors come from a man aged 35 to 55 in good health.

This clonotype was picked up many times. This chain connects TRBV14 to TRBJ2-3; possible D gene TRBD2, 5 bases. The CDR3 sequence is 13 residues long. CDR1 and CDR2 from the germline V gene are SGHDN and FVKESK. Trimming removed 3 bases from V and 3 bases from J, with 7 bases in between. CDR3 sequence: CASSHPGTDTQYF. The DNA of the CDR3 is TGTGCCAGCAGCCATCCGGGGACAGATACGCAGTATTTT. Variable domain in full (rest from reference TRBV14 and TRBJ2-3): EAGVTQFPSHSVIEKGQTVTLRCDPISGHDNLYWYRRVMGKEIKFLLHFVKESKQDESGMPNNRFLAERTGGTYSTLKVQPAELEDSGVYFCASSHPGTDTQYFGPGTRLTVL.

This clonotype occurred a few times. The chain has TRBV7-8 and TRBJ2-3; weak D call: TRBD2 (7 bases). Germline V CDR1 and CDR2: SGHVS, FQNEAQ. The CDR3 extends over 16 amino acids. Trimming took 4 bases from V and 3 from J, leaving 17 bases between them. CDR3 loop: CASSSVAGAGTDTQYF. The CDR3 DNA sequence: TGTGCCAGCAGCTCAGTTGCGGGGGCAGGTACAGATACGCAGTATTTT.

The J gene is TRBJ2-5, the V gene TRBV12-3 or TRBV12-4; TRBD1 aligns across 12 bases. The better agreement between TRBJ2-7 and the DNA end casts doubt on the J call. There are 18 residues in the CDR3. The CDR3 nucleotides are TGTGCCAGCAGGCCCCGGGACAGGGGGCTCACCTATGGCTACGAGCAGTACTTC. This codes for CASRPRDRGLTYGYEQYF.

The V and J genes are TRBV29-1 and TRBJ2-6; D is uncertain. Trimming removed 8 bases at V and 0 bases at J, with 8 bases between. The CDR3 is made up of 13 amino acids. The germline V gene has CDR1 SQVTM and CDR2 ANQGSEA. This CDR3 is CSTGASGANVLTF. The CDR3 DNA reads TGCAGCACCGGTGCCTCTGGGGCCAACGTCCTGACTTTC.

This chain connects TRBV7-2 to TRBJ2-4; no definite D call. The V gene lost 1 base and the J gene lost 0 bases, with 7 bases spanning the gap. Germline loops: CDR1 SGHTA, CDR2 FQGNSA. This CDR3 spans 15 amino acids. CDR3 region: CASSLERLAKNIQYF. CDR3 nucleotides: TGTGCCAGCAGCTTAGAACGGTTAGCCAAAAACATTCAGTACTTC. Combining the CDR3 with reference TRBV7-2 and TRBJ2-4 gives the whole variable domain GAGVSQSPSNKVTEKGKDVELRCDPISGHTALYWYRQSLGQGLEFLIYFQGNSAPDKSGLPSDRFSAERTGGSVSTLTIQRTQQEDSAVYLCASSLERLAKNIQYFGAGTRLSVL.

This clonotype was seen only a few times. CDR3 DNA: TGCAGCGTTACAGGGGAGGGAAACATTCAGTACTTC. It yields the protein CSVTGEGNIQYF. V and J are TRBV29-1 and TRBJ2-4; D may be TRBD1 or TRBD2 (7 bases each). CDR1 SQVTM and CDR2 ANQGSEA come from the germline V gene. This CDR3 spans 12 amino acids. The V gene lost 5 bases and the J gene lost 6 bases, with 11 bases spanning the gap.

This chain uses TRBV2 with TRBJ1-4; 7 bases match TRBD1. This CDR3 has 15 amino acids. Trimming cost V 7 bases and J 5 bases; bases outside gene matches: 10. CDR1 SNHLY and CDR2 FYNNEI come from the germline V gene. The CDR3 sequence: CASTGPGQPNEKLFF. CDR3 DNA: TGTGCCAGCACTGGGCCGGGACAGCCAAATGAAAAACTGTTTTTT.

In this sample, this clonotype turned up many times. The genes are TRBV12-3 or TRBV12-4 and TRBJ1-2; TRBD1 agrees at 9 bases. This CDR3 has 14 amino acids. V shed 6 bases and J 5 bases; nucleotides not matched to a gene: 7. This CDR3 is CASSLPGQGYGYTF. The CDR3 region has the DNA TGTGCCAGCAGCTTGCCGGGACAGGGATATGGCTACACCTTC.

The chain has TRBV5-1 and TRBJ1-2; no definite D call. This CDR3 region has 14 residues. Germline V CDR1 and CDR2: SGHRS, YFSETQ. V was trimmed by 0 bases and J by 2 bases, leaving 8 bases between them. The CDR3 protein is CASSLEGENYGYTF. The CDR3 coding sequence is TGCGCCAGCAGCTTGGAAGGAGAGAACTATGGCTACACCTTC.

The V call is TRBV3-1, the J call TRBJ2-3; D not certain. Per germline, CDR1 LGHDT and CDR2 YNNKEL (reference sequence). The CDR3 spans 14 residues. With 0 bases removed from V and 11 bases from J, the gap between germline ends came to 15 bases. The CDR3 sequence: CASSQDVAGSRQYF. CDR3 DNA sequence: TGTGCCAGCAGCCAAGATGTCGCCGGCTCCAGGCAGTATTTT.

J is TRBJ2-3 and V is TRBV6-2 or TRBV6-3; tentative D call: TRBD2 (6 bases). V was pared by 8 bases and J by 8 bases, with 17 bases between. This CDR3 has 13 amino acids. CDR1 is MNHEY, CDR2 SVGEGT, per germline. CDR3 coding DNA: TGTGCCAGCGACGGGAGCCCACCCGCTACGCAGTATTTT. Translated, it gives CASDGSPPATQYF.

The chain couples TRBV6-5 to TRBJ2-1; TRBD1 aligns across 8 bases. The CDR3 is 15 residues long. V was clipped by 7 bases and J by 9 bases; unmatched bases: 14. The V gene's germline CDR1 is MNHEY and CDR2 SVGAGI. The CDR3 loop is CASNDRAGGVFEQFF. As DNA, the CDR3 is TGTGCCAGCAATGATCGGGCAGGGGGCGTGTTTGAGCAGTTCTTC.

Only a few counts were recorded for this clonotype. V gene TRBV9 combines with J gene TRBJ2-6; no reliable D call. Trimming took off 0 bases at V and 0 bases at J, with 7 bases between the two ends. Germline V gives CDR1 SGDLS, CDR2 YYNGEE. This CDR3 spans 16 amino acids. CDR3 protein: CASSVGTASGANVLTF. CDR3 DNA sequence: TGTGCCAGCAGCGTAGGTACAGCCTCTGGGGCCAACGTCCTGACTTTC.

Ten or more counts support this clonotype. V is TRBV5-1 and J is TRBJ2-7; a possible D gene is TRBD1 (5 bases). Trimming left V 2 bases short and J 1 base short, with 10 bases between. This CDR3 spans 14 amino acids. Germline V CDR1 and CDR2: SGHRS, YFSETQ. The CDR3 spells CASSLQALSYEQYF. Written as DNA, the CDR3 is TGCGCCAGCAGCTTACAGGCGTTATCCTACGAGCAGTACTTC.

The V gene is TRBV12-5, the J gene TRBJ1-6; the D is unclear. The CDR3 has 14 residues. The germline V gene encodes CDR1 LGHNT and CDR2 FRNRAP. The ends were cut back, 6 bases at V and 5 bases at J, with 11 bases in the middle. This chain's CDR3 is CASGAGQNNSPLHF. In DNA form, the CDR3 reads TGTGCTAGTGGAGCTGGCCAGAATAATTCACCCCTCCACTTT.

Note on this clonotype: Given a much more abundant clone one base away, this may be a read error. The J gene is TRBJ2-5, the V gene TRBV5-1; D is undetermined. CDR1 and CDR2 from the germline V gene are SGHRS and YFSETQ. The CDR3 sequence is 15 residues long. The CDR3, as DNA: TGCGTCAGCAGCTTGTCGTCGTCGAACCAAGAGACCCAGTACTTC. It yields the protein CVSSLSSSNQETQYF.

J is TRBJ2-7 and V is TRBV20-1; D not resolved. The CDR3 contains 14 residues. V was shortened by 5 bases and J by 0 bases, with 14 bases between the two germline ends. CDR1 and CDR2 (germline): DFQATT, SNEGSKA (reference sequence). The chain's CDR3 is CSAFRPVSSYEQYF. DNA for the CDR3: TGCAGTGCTTTCCGGCCGGTAAGCTCCTACGAGCAGTACTTC.

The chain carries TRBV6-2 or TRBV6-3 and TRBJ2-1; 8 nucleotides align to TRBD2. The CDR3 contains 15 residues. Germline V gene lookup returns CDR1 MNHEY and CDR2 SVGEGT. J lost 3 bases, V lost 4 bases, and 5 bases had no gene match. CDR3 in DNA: TGTGCCAGCAGTTTTCGGGAGGGCATCTACAATGAGCAGTTCTTC. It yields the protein CASSFREGIYNEQFF.

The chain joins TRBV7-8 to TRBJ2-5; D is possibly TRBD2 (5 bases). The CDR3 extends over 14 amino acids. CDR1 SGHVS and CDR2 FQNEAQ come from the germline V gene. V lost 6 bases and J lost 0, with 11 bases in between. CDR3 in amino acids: CASSLRRNQETQYF. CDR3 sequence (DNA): TGTGCCAGCAGTTTACGGAGGAACCAAGAGACCCAGTACTTC.

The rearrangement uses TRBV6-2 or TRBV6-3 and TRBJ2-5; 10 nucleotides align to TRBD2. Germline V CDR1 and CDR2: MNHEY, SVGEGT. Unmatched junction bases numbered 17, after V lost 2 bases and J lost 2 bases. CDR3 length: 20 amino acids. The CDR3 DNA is TGTGCCAGCAGTTACCCACTTAGCGGGAGGACCCTCATATTGCAAGAGACCCAGTACTTC. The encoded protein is CASSYPLSGRTLILQETQYF.

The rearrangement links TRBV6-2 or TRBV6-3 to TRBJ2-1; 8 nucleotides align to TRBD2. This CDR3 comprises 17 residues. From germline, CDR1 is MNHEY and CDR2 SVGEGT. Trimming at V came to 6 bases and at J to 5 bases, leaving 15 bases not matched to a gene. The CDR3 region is CASSRTPGAGVNNEQFF. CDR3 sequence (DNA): TGTGCCAGCAGCCGAACCCCCGGAGCGGGAGTGAACAATGAGCAGTTCTTC.

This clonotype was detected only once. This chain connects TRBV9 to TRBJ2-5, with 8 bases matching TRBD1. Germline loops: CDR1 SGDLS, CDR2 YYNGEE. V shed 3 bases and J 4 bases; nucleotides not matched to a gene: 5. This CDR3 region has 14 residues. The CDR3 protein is CASSDRTGPETQYF. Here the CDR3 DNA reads TGTGCCAGCAGCGACCGGACAGGGCCAGAGACCCAGTACTTC.